This T cell receptor beta chain was documented in a study of graft-versus-host responses after intestinal transplantation (dated by TCRdb to the early 2020s). Study-level background: Multivisceral, liver-intestinal, or isolated intestinal transplants were received by the recipients. Donor T cell macrochimerism was defined as a peak of at least 4% donor T cells among recipient peripheral blood mononuclear cells. Rather than going through the commercial service, samples from a few later patients were sequenced in-house on an Illumina MiSeq and processed with MiXCR. Anti-thymocyte globulin induction was given to all recipients, followed by maintenance tacrolimus and steroids for two to four years. Alloreactive clones were identified by sequencing pre-transplant mixed lymphocyte reaction products and comparing them with unstimulated pre-transplant donor and recipient T cells. Bulk TCR-beta CDR3 sequencing was used to track graft-versus-host and host-versus-graft alloreactive T cell clones in the graft, circulation and bone marrow after intestinal transplantation. Of the roughly 24 intestinal transplant recipients enrolled in the cohort, one of whom was a retransplant, a few patients without pretransplant specimens were excluded.

Based on the germline V gene (reference sequence), the CDR1 and CDR2 sequences are LNHDA and SQIVND. Relative to germline, V is 5 bases shorter and J is 4 bases shorter, with 8 bases between their ends. Measured from the cysteine to the phenylalanine, the CDR3 is 12 residues long. The CDR3 DNA has 36 bases and is translated from base 1. General findings and caveats noted by the study authors: Early after transplant, declines in HvG clones were associated with peak levels of circulating GvH clones. In patients with donor T cell macrochimerism, the allografts had high GvH to HvG T cell clonal ratios. Conclusions were limited by the relatively low number and heterogeneity of intestinal transplant patients. GvH clones were found in recipient bone marrow, and some of the GvH clones appeared earlier in ileal mucosa or blood, which is consistent with an intestinal mucosal origin.

The time point label on this specimen signifies: cells obtained before transplantation from donor or recipient. CD3+CD4+ and CD3+CD8+ populations were FACS-sorted from unstimulated pre-transplant donor and recipient cells taken from spleen or lymph nodes. As concerns this clone: The specificity of this receptor is unknown. No base quality values were provided; no much bigger clone lies one nucleotide off.

The library was prepared using the immunoSEQ multiplex PCR assay. For most patients, genomic DNA was isolated with the Qiagen DNeasy Blood and Tissue Kit and sent frozen to Adaptive Biotechnologies for TCR sequencing. For most patients, genomic DNA was subjected to high-throughput TCR-beta CDR3 sequencing by Adaptive Biotechnologies. Regarding the original processing steps: TCR sequencing data were retrieved from Adaptive's ImmunoSEQ software for 15 to 20 patients, whereas three other patients were processed with MiXCR and VDJtools. CD4 versus CD8 sorting errors were corrected by removing sequences found in both subsets at a frequency ratio below 5:1. CDR3 nucleotide sequences shared between donor and recipient were removed because the origin of such sequences could not be assigned. Alloreactive clones required at least 2-fold expansion over unstimulated cells and minimum CFSE-low frequency of 0.002% (template counts) or 0.001% (read counts). Clones detected in sequenced pre-transplant spleen, lymph node, or MLR CFSE-low populations of the donor or recipient were defined as mappable. The cumulative frequency of alloreactive clones was calculated as a percentage of all sequences, weighted by copy number. TCRdb holds this immuneACCESS table with in-frame rearrangements only. Some clones are missing; in checked studies, unresolved V genes explain under half, and the rest has no known cause. D and trimming were read from the DNA, whereas the V and J calls and clone size are those reported in that table. The sample table holds tens of thousands of clones, of which roughly nine tenths were seen once. The ten largest make up roughly 0.32% of the sample.

The chain employs TRBV19 and TRBJ2-5; TRBD2 is a weak D gene call, 5 bases matching. The source of this sequence is a human donor who received an intestinal transplant. The sequencing here drew on unstimulated CD4+ T cells sorted from spleen or lymph node cells, taken before intestinal transplant. Here is the DNA: TGTGCCAGTAGTCTAGGGAGAGAGACCCAGTACTTC. This sequence encodes CASSLGRETQYF.